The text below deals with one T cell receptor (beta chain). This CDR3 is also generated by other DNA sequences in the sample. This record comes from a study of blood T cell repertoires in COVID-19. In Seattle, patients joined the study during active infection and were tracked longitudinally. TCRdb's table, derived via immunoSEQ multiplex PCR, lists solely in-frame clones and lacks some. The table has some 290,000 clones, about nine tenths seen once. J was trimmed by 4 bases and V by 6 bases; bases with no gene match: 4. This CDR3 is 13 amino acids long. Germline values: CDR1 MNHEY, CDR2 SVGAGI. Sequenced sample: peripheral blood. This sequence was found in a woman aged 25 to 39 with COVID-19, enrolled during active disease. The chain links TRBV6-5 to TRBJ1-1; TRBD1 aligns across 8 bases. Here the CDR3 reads CASRRGQGTEAFF. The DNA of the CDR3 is TGTGCCAGCAGGCGCGGACAGGGCACTGAAGCTTTCTTT.